The 21 T cell receptor beta chains reported below all come from one sample, sequenced in a study of blood T cell repertoires in COVID-19. Assay used: immunoSEQ multiplex PCR; TCRdb lists only in-frame clones, some missing. The profile shows some 130,000 clones, approximately 86% of them singletons. The specimen sequenced was peripheral blood. The receptors come from a woman between 70 and 85 years old with COVID-19, enrolled during active disease.

J is TRBJ1-6 and V is TRBV6-5; the D is unclear. The germline V gene has CDR1 MNHEY and CDR2 SVGAGI. V lost 3 bases to trimming and J lost 5 bases, with 11 bases between them. The CDR3 extends over 15 amino acids. CDR3 DNA sequence: TGTGCCAGCAGTTATTCGGGGTCACATAATTCACCCCTCCACTTT. Encoded protein: CASSYSGSHNSPLHF.

This rearrangement joins TRBV6-5 to TRBJ2-2; D unresolved. V was clipped by 2 bases and J by 6 bases, with 10 bases between them. The CDR3 is made up of 14 amino acids. CDR1 and CDR2 from the germline V gene are MNHEY and SVGAGI. The CDR3 region has the DNA TGTGCCAGCAGTTACGAGACTCTGCCCGGGGAGCTGTTTTTT. Protein product: CASSYETLPGELFF.

V gene TRBV28 combines with J gene TRBJ1-4; tentative D call: TRBD1 (6 bases). The length of the CDR3 is 15 residues. Trimming left V 4 bases short and J 8 bases short, with 17 bases between. Germline assignment: CDR1 MDHEN and CDR2 SYDVKM. The CDR3 is CASSYGGQYGEKLFF. In DNA, the CDR3 is TGTGCCAGCAGTTACGGGGGGCAATATGGCGAAAAACTGTTTTTT.

The chain couples TRBV5-1 to TRBJ2-5; D not resolved. CDR1 is SGHRS and CDR2 is YFSETQ in the germline V gene. The CDR3 loop spans 12 amino acids. V lost 4 bases and J 7 bases, leaving 11 bases between the germline ends. CDR3 region: CASSAGPGTQYF. DNA for the CDR3: TGCGCCAGCAGCGCCGGTCCGGGGACCCAGTACTTC.

The rearrangement joins TRBV3-1 (or the pseudogene TRBV3-2) to TRBJ2-1, with a tentative D call TRBD2 (5 bases). The germline V gene encodes CDR1 LGHDT and CDR2 YNNKEL (reference sequence). V lost 8 bases and J 2 bases, leaving 13 bases between the germline ends. The CDR3 is 14 amino acids. This CDR3 reads CASRGPLPYNEQFF. As DNA, the CDR3 is TGTGCCAGCCGGGGTCCCCTCCCCTACAATGAGCAGTTCTTC.

This clone was counted a few times. This sequence joins TRBV6-5 and TRBJ1-3; D is uncertain. Germline lookup yields CDR1 MNHEY and CDR2 SVGAGI. The CDR3 loop spans 14 amino acids. The germline V and J ends were trimmed by 10 bases and 0 bases, with 13 bases remaining between them. The CDR3 region is CATTTGNSGNTIYF. The CDR3 nucleotides are TGTGCCACCACAACGGGGAACTCTGGAAACACCATATATTTT.

This clone was picked up a small number of times. This chain joins TRBV2 and TRBJ2-1; D not certain. Germline V CDR1 and CDR2: SNHLY, FYNNEI. The CDR3 totals 13 residues. V was trimmed by 4 bases and J by 2 bases, leaving 6 bases between them. The CDR3 DNA sequence: TGTGCCAGCAGTGTGGGCACCTACAATGAGCAGTTCTTC. Amino acids: CASSVGTYNEQFF.

The CDR3 sequence is CASPLGTGLDGYTF. DNA for the CDR3: TGTGCCTCGCCTTTGGGAACAGGGTTAGATGGCTACACCTTC. This sequence joins TRBV30 and TRBJ1-2; D is possibly TRBD1 (6 bases). Germline V lookup: CDR1 GTSNPN, CDR2 SVGIG (reference sequence). CDR3 length: 14 residues. Trimming shortened V by 7 bases and J by 6 bases, and 21 bases separated the two germline ends.

This clone has only a few counts. The chain joins TRBV18 to TRBJ2-1; the match to TRBD2 covers 7 bases. From germline, CDR1 is KGHSH and CDR2 LQKENI. CDR3 length: 16 amino acids. V shed 1 base and J 4 bases; nucleotides not matched to a gene: 7. CDR3: CASSPQWARGYNEQFF. The CDR3, as DNA: TGTGCCAGCTCACCACAATGGGCGCGGGGGTACAATGAGCAGTTCTTC.

The V and J genes are TRBV18 and TRBJ1-4, with 9 positions matching TRBD1. The ends lost 3 bases at V and 6 bases at J; junction bases unmatched: 5. The CDR3 has 15 amino acids. Germline V gene sequence: CDR1 KGHSH, CDR2 LQKENI. The CDR3 region is CASSPYRGQDEKLFF. DNA of the CDR3: TGTGCCAGCTCACCCTACAGGGGGCAGGATGAAAAACTGTTTTTT.

The chain joins TRBV7-9 to TRBJ1-3; D not certain. The CDR3 sequence is 18 residues long. Trimming pared 4 bases from V and 3 bases from J, leaving 22 bases between. Per germline, CDR1 SEHNR and CDR2 FQNEAQ (reference sequence). Here the CDR3 reads CASSSTPRRGNIGNTIYF. The CDR3 DNA reads as TGTGCCAGCAGCTCAACCCCTCGGCGGGGTAACATTGGAAACACCATATATTTT. The entire variable domain, with the rest obtained from reference TRBV7-9 and TRBJ1-3, is as follows: DTGVSQNPRHKITKRGQNVTFRCDPISEHNRLYWYRQTLGQGPEFLTYFQNEAQLEKSRLLSDRFSAERPKGSFSTLEIQRTEQGDSAMYLCASSSTPRRGNIGNTIYFGEGSWLTVV.

The rearrangement uses TRBV3-1 (or the pseudogene TRBV3-2) and TRBJ1-2; tentative D call: TRBD1 (5 bases). Trimming took 0 bases from V and 0 from J, leaving 5 bases between them. Germline CDR1 is LGHDT and CDR2 is YNNKEL (reference sequence). The CDR3 extends over 14 amino acids. In DNA, the CDR3 is TGTGCCAGCAGCCAAGAGACAGCTAACTATGGCTACACCTTC. It encodes CASSQETANYGYTF.

V usage is TRBV11-2 and J usage is TRBJ2-2; 10 positions agree with TRBD2. V was pared by 4 bases and J by 6 bases, with 17 bases of the junction left unmatched. This CDR3 region has 19 residues. CDR1 and CDR2 from the germline V gene are SGHAT and FQNNGV. CDR3 nucleotides: TGTGCCAGCAGCTACCTAAACAATATAGCGGGGGGAACGCCCGGGGAGCTGTTTTTT. Encoded protein: CASSYLNNIAGGTPGELFF. Full variable domain (remainder filled in from reference TRBV11-2 and TRBJ2-2): EAGVAQSPRYKIIEKRQSVAFWCNPISGHATLYWYQQILGQGPKLLIQFQNNGVVDDSQLPKDRFSAERLKGVDSTLKIQPAKLEDSAVYLCASSYLNNIAGGTPGELFFGEGSRLTVL.

The chain's CDR3 is CASSQPPVGFGNTIYF. In DNA, the CDR3 is TGTGCCAGCAGCCAACCCCCCGTCGGGTTTGGAAACACCATATATTTT. J is TRBJ1-3 and V is TRBV3-1 (or the pseudogene TRBV3-2); D unresolved. Germline-derived CDR1 and CDR2 are LGHDT and YNNKEL (reference sequence). This CDR3 spans 16 amino acids. Trimming took 2 bases from V and 3 from J, leaving 14 bases between them.

This chain joins TRBV18 and TRBJ2-1; 10 bases match TRBD1. The germline CDR1 and CDR2 sequences are KGHSH and LQKENI. The trim removed 1 base at V and 5 bases at J, leaving 2 bases unmatched. This CDR3 is built from 15 residues. The CDR3 region has the DNA TGTGCCAGCTCACCACTAGGGACAGGGGACAATGAGCAGTTCTTC. Residues: CASSPLGTGDNEQFF.

This clone showed up just a few times. The chain joins TRBV12-3 or TRBV12-4 to TRBJ1-6; D uncertain. Between the trimmed V and J ends, which lost 3 bases and 7 bases, there was a span of 7 bases. The CDR3 extends over 13 amino acids. CDR3 residues: CASSLMENSPLHF. The DNA for the CDR3 is TGTGCCAGCAGTTTGATGGAGAATTCACCCCTCCACTTT.

As DNA, the CDR3 is TGTGCCAGCAGCTTAAGGGGAGGAAACATTCAGTACTTC. This encodes CASSLRGGNIQYF. This rearrangement joins TRBV7-2 to TRBJ2-4; D might be TRBD2 (6 bases). This CDR3 has 13 residues. V was cut by 2 bases and J by 6 bases, with 8 bases left in between. The germline CDR1 and CDR2 sequences are SGHTA and FQGNSA.

V gene TRBV5-1 combines with J gene TRBJ1-1; TRBD1 aligns across 11 bases. J gave up 2 bases and V 4 bases, and 4 bases lay outside the gene matches. The germline V gene encodes CDR1 SGHRS and CDR2 YFSETQ. This CDR3 comprises 15 residues. The CDR3 DNA reads TGCGCCAGCAGCATACGGACAGGGGGCAACACTGAAGCTTTCTTT. Amino acid sequence: CASSIRTGGNTEAFF.

The V gene is TRBV6-5, the J gene TRBJ2-7, with D possibly matching TRBD1 (6 bases). The CDR3 is 14 amino acids. Germline assignment: CDR1 MNHEY and CDR2 SVGAGI. V was pared by 6 bases and J by 1 base, with 13 bases between. The CDR3 loop reads CASRRGRGSYEQYF. The CDR3 DNA sequence: TGTGCCAGCAGACGGGGCAGGGGTTCCTACGAGCAGTACTTC.

This rearrangement joins TRBV5-1 to TRBJ2-2; 7 nucleotides align to TRBD1. The CDR3 contains 17 residues. Trimming removed 3 bases from V and 1 base from J; junction bases left unmatched: 9. CDR1 is SGHRS and CDR2 is YFSETQ in the germline V gene. CDR3 DNA: TGCGCCAGCAGCTCTATCACCGGGACAGAGAACACCGGGGAGCTGTTTTTT. This translates into CASSSITGTENTGELFF.

This clone was observed a single time. The chain joins TRBV6-5 to TRBJ2-6; 9 bases are a match to TRBD1. Germline CDR1 and CDR2: MNHEY and SVGAGI. The CDR3 length is 15 residues. CDR3: CVLQDRGTGANVLTF. DNA of the CDR3: TGTGTCCTTCAGGACAGGGGAACTGGGGCCAACGTCCTGACTTTC.